This T cell receptor (beta chain) appears in the sequencing data of a study of cytomegalovirus exposure and HLA in healthy donors. Looking at the study overall: The study's early data release held roughly 91 million unique TCRs from HLA-typed donors. For the approximately 410 genotyped donors, 80% to 90% fell within the Caucasian-associated ancestry cluster.

Vbeta (60) and Jbeta (13) primers were used in the PCR. Assay: immunoSEQ multiplex PCR; the TCRdb copy retains only in-frame clones and omits some. The sample has 100,000 to 150,000 clones, 65% to 80% seen once. The V segment lost 3 bases and the J segment 1 base; nucleotides outside the gene matches: 15. This CDR3 is 18 amino acids long. Looked up from germline, CDR1 is SGHDT and CDR2 is YYEEEE. Of note for this clone: As yet, its antigen is unknown.

Overall study findings and caveats: Upon later analysis, TCR association rates were observed to vary by HLA locus, being highest for DRB1 and lowest for HLA-C.

The sample comprised PBMCs. This sequence was found in a woman in her forties in good health and CMV-seropositive. The chain recombines TRBV5-6 with TRBJ2-5, with TRBD2 matching over 7 bases. The CDR3 is CASSSRHTASGTQETQYF. The CDR3 DNA follows: TGTGCCAGCAGCTCACGACACACGGCAAGCGGGACCCAAGAGACCCAGTACTTC.